These 29 T cell receptor beta chains originate from one sample sequenced in a study of blood T cell repertoires in COVID-19. TCRdb keeps only in-frame clones here, not all; method: immunoSEQ multiplex PCR. The table includes 200,000 to 250,000 clones, more than 70% detected once. The sequenced sample was PBMCs or T cells enriched from blood (not recorded which). Receptor source: a woman in her forties or fifties who had recovered from COVID-19.

This rearrangement joins TRBV7-9 to TRBJ1-2; maybe TRBD1 (6 bases). Germline-derived CDR1 and CDR2 are SEHNR and FQNEAQ (reference sequence). CDR3 length: 14 residues. V lost 4 bases to trimming and J lost 4 bases, with 13 bases between them. In nucleotides, the CDR3 is TGTGCCAGCAGCTATCGGACAGAGATCTATGGCTACACCTTC. Its translation is CASSYRTEIYGYTF.

A remark on this clone: Distinct nucleotide sequences in the sample also encode this CDR3. The CDR3 DNA follows: TGTGCCAGCAGGACCGGCGGGTCTAATGAAAAACTGTTTTTT. Its protein product is CASRTGGSNEKLFF. The rearrangement uses TRBV6-5 and TRBJ1-4; D remains ambiguous. The CDR3 has 14 amino acids. Trimming removed 6 bases at V and 3 bases at J, with 11 bases between. CDR1 is MNHEY, CDR2 SVGAGI, per germline.

This chain connects TRBV15 to TRBJ2-2; 7 nucleotides line up with TRBD2. J was trimmed by 5 bases and V by 5 bases; bases with no gene match: 11. The CDR3 is made up of 16 amino acids. Looked up from germline, CDR1 is LNHNV and CDR2 is YYDKDF (reference sequence). The CDR3, as DNA: TGTGCCACCAGCGGGCCCGGGGGGTTGACGACCGGGGAGCTGTTTTTT. Its protein product is CATSGPGGLTTGELFF.

The chain carries TRBV7-3 and TRBJ1-1; possibly TRBD1 for D (6 bases). Germline CDR1 is SGHTA and CDR2 is FQGTGA. V was clipped by 6 bases and J by 2 bases, with 10 bases between them. CDR3 length: 13 residues. CDR3 sequence: CASSEGTNTEAFF. As DNA, the CDR3 is TGTGCCAGCAGTGAGGGGACAAACACTGAAGCTTTCTTT.

The chain recombines TRBV19 with TRBJ1-6; 7 bases fit TRBD1. Per germline, CDR1 LNHDA and CDR2 SQIVND (reference sequence). The CDR3 runs 14 residues. V shed 3 bases and J 10 bases; nucleotides not matched to a gene: 6. This CDR3 reads CASSIRDSGSPLHF. The CDR3 DNA reads TGTGCCAGTAGTATTCGGGACAGCGGGTCACCCCTCCACTTT.

J is TRBJ1-2 and V is TRBV18; D is unclear. Germline assignment: CDR1 KGHSH and CDR2 LQKENI. CDR3 length equals 15 residues. V lost 1 base and J 6 bases, leaving 15 bases between the germline ends. The CDR3 DNA follows: TGTGCCAGCTCACCACTACCGGGGAGCACGGATGGCTACACCTTC. Amino acids: CASSPLPGSTDGYTF. Full variable domain (outside the CDR3, taken from reference TRBV18 and TRBJ1-2): NAGVMQNPRHLVRRRGQEARLRCSPMKGHSHVYWYRQLPEEGLKFMVYLQKENIIDESGMPKERFSAEFPKEGPSILRIQQVVRGDSAAYFCASSPLPGSTDGYTFGSGTRLTVV.

The gene calls are TRBV11-3 and TRBJ2-7; TRBD1 might be the D (5 bases). CDR1 and CDR2 from the germline V gene are SGHNT and YENEEA. CDR3 length: 16 amino acids. Trimming removed 2 bases at V and 4 bases at J, with 18 bases between. The CDR3 DNA sequence: TGTGCCAGCAGCTTAAAAACGTGGCAGGGTCATTACGAGCAGTACTTC. It translates to CASSLKTWQGHYEQYF.

The chain employs TRBV14 and TRBJ2-5; TRBD2 matches 10 bases. The J segment lost 6 bases and the V segment lost 2 bases, leaving 6 bases of the junction unmatched. There are 15 residues in the CDR3. Germline lookup yields CDR1 SGHDN and CDR2 FVKESK. CDR3 nucleotide sequence: TGTGCCAGCAGCCAACAAAGCGGGAGGGGGAAGACCCAGTACTTC. Its translation is CASSQQSGRGKTQYF.

The chain joins TRBV5-5 to TRBJ1-2; D is perhaps TRBD1 (6 bases). The V end lost 0 bases, the J end lost 2 bases, and 8 bases lay between the germline ends. This CDR3 spans 14 amino acids. The germline CDR1 and CDR2 sequences are SGHKS and YYEKEE (reference sequence). CDR3: CASSLGDTNYGYTF. For the CDR3, the DNA is TGTGCCAGCAGCTTGGGGGACACCAACTATGGCTACACCTTC.

This sequence joins TRBV27 and TRBJ1-1, with unresolved D. Germline V CDR1 and CDR2: MNHEY, SMNVEV (reference sequence). This CDR3 region has 13 residues. V was cut by 3 bases and J by 5 bases, with 10 bases left in between. CDR3 region: CASSLMSWTEAFF. CDR3 DNA sequence: TGTGCCAGCAGTTTGATGAGTTGGACTGAAGCTTTCTTT.

CDR3 in amino acids: CASSHTSGKNTGELFF. The CDR3 coding sequence is TGCGCCAGCAGCCATACTAGCGGGAAGAACACCGGGGAGCTGTTTTTT. The chain employs TRBV4-1 and TRBJ2-2; the match to TRBD2 covers 10 bases. After removal of 3 bases from V and 1 base from J, the junction contained 2 bases not matched to a gene. Germline lookup yields CDR1 MGHRA and CDR2 YSYEKL. The CDR3 covers 16 residues.

The chain employs TRBV7-2 and TRBJ1-1; D call uncertain. CDR3 length equals 13 residues. CDR1 is SGHTA and CDR2 is FQGNSA in the germline V gene. The V end lost 1 base, the J end lost 1 base, and 4 bases lay between the germline ends. The CDR3 loop reads CASSLVRNTEAFF. CDR3 nucleotides: TGTGCCAGCAGCTTAGTCAGGAACACTGAAGCTTTCTTT.

The chain is built from TRBV30 and TRBJ2-7, with 12 bases lining up with TRBD1. CDR3 length equals 14 residues. V lost 5 bases, J lost 2 bases, and 4 bases stayed unmatched. Germline V lookup: CDR1 GTSNPN, CDR2 SVGIG (reference sequence). CDR3 sequence (DNA): TGTGCCTGGGGGGACAGGGGGCTCCCCTACGAGCAGTACTTC. Translating it yields CAWGDRGLPYEQYF.

This chain uses TRBV5-4 with TRBJ2-5; 8 bases map to TRBD1. CDR1 is SGHNT and CDR2 is YYREEE in the germline V gene (reference sequence). With V trimmed by 5 bases and J by 4 bases, 10 bases remained unmatched. The length of the CDR3 is 15 residues. The CDR3 nucleotides are TGTGCCAGCAGTAATCCGACAGGGGTAAGAGAGACCCAGTACTTC. This encodes CASSNPTGVRETQYF.

Here the CDR3 DNA reads TGTGCCAGCAGACGACAGAGCAATCAGCCCCAGCATTTT. Its translation is CASRRQSNQPQHF. The chain has TRBV6-5 and TRBJ1-5; TRBD1 is a possible D gene (5 bases). The V and J ends lost 6 bases and 1 base respectively, with 7 bases between them. The V gene's germline CDR1 is MNHEY and CDR2 SVGAGI. There are 13 residues in the CDR3.

The chain uses TRBV7-9 and TRBJ1-2, with D possibly being TRBD1 (6 bases). Trimming stripped 5 bases from V and 8 bases from J, with 12 bases between. This CDR3 comprises 12 residues. Germline V gene lookup returns CDR1 SEHNR and CDR2 FQNEAQ (reference sequence). Here the CDR3 reads CASSRQAWGYTF. In nucleotides, the CDR3 is TGTGCCAGCAGCCGACAGGCGTGGGGCTACACCTTC.

This clone has only a few counts. The chain carries TRBV30 and TRBJ2-3; D is unresolved. This CDR3 has 12 amino acids. CDR1 GTSNPN and CDR2 SVGIG come from the germline V gene (reference sequence). Between the trimmed V and J ends, which lost 3 bases and 6 bases, there was a span of 10 bases. CDR3 sequence (DNA): TGTGCCTGGAGGACCCTCGGGGATACGCAGTATTTT. It yields the protein CAWRTLGDTQYF.

The chain links TRBV27 to TRBJ2-7; no clear D gene. Germline CDR1 and CDR2: MNHEY and SMNVEV (reference sequence). The germline V and J ends were trimmed by 2 bases and 2 bases, with 7 bases remaining between them. The length of the CDR3 is 13 residues. The CDR3 region is CASSLKPTYEQYF. The CDR3 region has the DNA TGTGCCAGCAGTTTAAAGCCCACCTACGAGCAGTACTTC.

The chain uses TRBV15 and TRBJ1-1, with 10 bases fitting TRBD1. Germline lookup yields CDR1 LNHNV and CDR2 YYDKDF (reference sequence). Trimming at V came to 7 bases and at J to 5 bases, leaving 13 bases not matched to a gene. The CDR3 has 16 residues. CDR3 amino acids: CATTPWKGQGPTEAFF. The CDR3 DNA reads as TGTGCCACCACCCCCTGGAAGGGACAGGGGCCGACTGAAGCTTTCTTT. The complete variable domain, with remaining parts taken from reference TRBV15 and TRBJ1-1, reads DAMVIQNPRYQVTQFGKPVTLSCSQTLNHNVMYWYQQKSSQAPKLLFHYYDKDFNNEADTPDNFQSRRPNTSFCFLDIRSPGLGDTAMYLCATTPWKGQGPTEAFFGQGTRLTVV.

CDR3 bases: TGTGCCAGCAGTCCCTCCCCGGGTACTGAAGCTTTCTTT. Translating it yields CASSPSPGTEAFF. The V and J genes are TRBV6-4 and TRBJ1-1; D is unclear. The V end was cut by 5 bases, the J end by 5 bases, with 12 bases between. Germline CDR1 reads MRHNA; CDR2 reads SNTAGT. This CDR3 has 13 amino acids.

This clone appeared a single time. The genes are TRBV18 and TRBJ2-7, with D perhaps matching TRBD1 (7 bases). The V gene's germline CDR1 is KGHSH and CDR2 LQKENI. The CDR3 has 13 amino acids. Between the trimmed V and J ends, which lost 4 bases and 4 bases, there was a span of 11 bases. CDR3 nucleotide sequence: TGTGCCAGCTCACGCGGGACAGCTTACGAGCAGTACTTC. It codes for CASSRGTAYEQYF.

This chain uses TRBV4-3 with TRBJ2-2, with 14 positions matching TRBD2. The V segment lost 0 bases and the J segment 4 bases; nucleotides outside the gene matches: 4. This CDR3 region has 18 residues. Germline values: CDR1 LGHNA, CDR2 YSLEER. The CDR3, as DNA: TGCGCCAGCAGCCAAGATCGAGGACTAGCGGGAGGCACCGGGGAGCTGTTTTTT. Its translation is CASSQDRGLAGGTGELFF.

The count of this clone is one. CDR3 residues: CASSLATGGVRETQYF. CDR3 nucleotide sequence: TGTGCCAGCAGCTTAGCGACGGGGGGAGTAAGGGAGACCCAGTACTTC. V and J are TRBV7-8 and TRBJ2-5; 7 nucleotides match TRBD2. CDR3 length: 16 residues. Losses at the gene ends were 0 bases for V and 5 bases for J; bases not matched to a gene: 9. Germline V CDR1 and CDR2: SGHVS, FQNEAQ.

The chain recombines TRBV19 with TRBJ2-7; 13 bases are a match to TRBD2. Losses at the gene ends were 5 bases for V and 5 bases for J; bases not matched to a gene: 6. Germline V CDR1 and CDR2: LNHDA, SQIVND (reference sequence). The CDR3 sequence is 15 residues long. CDR3 loop: CASSLRTSGSNEQYF. The DNA for the CDR3 is TGTGCCAGTAGTCTCAGGACTAGCGGGAGCAACGAGCAGTACTTC. The full variable domain, completed using reference TRBV19 and TRBJ2-7, is DGGITQSPKYLFRKEGQNVTLSCEQNLNHDAMYWYRQDPGQGLRLIYYSQIVNDFQKGDIAEGYSVSREKKESFPLTVTSAQKNPTAFYLCASSLRTSGSNEQYFGPGTRLTVT.

This clone showed up just a few times. The chain uses TRBV7-9 and TRBJ1-2; maybe TRBD1 (5 bases). This CDR3 spans 17 amino acids. The germline V gene encodes CDR1 SEHNR and CDR2 FQNEAQ (reference sequence). V was shortened by 5 bases and J by 2 bases, with 21 bases between the two germline ends. The CDR3 spells CASSPSGSGGENYGYTF. The CDR3 DNA sequence: TGTGCCAGCAGCCCAAGTGGCTCTGGGGGGGAAAACTATGGCTACACCTTC.

The rearrangement uses TRBV25-1 and TRBJ1-6; D ambiguous. V was cut by 8 bases and J by 0 bases, with 14 bases left in between. CDR1 is MGHDK and CDR2 is SYGVNS in the germline V gene. The CDR3 extends over 16 amino acids. The CDR3 region is CASSRGGSSYNSPLHF. The CDR3 coding sequence is TGTGCCAGCTCCCGAGGCGGGAGCTCCTATAATTCACCCCTCCACTTT.

This clone was seen a few times. CDR3 nucleotides: TGTGCCAGCAGCTTACGCGAGTTTCCCTACGAGCAGTACTTC. Its translation: CASSLREFPYEQYF. The rearrangement links TRBV11-3 to TRBJ2-7, with D unclear. Looked up from germline, CDR1 is SGHNT and CDR2 is YENEEA. Deletions cut 2 bases from V and 2 bases from J, with 10 bases between. CDR3 length: 14 amino acids.

The rearrangement joins TRBV6-5 to TRBJ2-1, with 9 bases lining up with TRBD1. Per the germline V gene, CDR1 is MNHEY and CDR2 is SVGAGI. This CDR3 has 16 amino acids. The V gene end was trimmed by 2 bases and the J gene end by 8 bases; junction bases not matched to a gene: 10. The CDR3 loop reads CASSYQGDRVDYEQFF. CDR3 nucleotides: TGTGCCAGCAGTTACCAGGGGGACAGGGTCGACTATGAGCAGTTCTTC.

The rearrangement joins TRBV6-5 to TRBJ1-6; D is possibly TRBD1 (6 bases). The CDR3 contains 14 residues. Germline CDR1 MNHEY, CDR2 SVGAGI. The V end was cut by 7 bases, the J end by 7 bases, with 14 bases between. CDR3 DNA sequence: TGTGCCAGCACCGCTACAGGGTGGAATTCACCCCTCCACTTT. This encodes CASTATGWNSPLHF.